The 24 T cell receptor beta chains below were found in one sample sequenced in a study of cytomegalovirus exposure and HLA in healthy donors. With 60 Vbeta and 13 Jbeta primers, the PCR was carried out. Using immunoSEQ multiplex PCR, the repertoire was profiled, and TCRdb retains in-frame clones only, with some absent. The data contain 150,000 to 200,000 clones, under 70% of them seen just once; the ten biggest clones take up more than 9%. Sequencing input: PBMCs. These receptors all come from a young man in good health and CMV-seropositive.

CDR3 amino acids: CASIPSGTSVYNEQFF. In DNA, the CDR3 is TGTGCCAGCATTCCGTCCGGGACTAGCGTCTACAATGAGCAGTTCTTC. The V call is TRBV7-9, the J call TRBJ2-1; 10 bases map to TRBD2. Germline lookup yields CDR1 SEHNR and CDR2 FQNEAQ (reference sequence). The CDR3 runs 16 residues. V shed 7 bases, J shed 3 bases, and the junction held 9 bases outside the gene matches.

The CDR3 is CASCQTQDGTQYF. In DNA form, the CDR3 reads TGCGCCAGCTGCCAAACCCAGGATGGGACCCAGTACTTC. The chain joins TRBV5-1 to TRBJ2-5; D not certain. This CDR3 has 13 residues. V dropped 7 bases and J dropped 7 bases, with 17 bases sitting between them. Germline values: CDR1 SGHRS, CDR2 YFSETQ.

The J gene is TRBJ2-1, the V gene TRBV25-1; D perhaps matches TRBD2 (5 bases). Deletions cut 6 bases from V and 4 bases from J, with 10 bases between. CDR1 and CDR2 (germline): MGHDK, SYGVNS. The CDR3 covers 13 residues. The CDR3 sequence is CASRLADYNEQFF. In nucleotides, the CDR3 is TGTGCCAGCAGGCTAGCTGATTACAATGAGCAGTTCTTC. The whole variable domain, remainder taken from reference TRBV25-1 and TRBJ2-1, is EADIYQTPRYLVIGTGKKITLECSQTMGHDKMYWYQQDPGMELHLIHYSYGVNSTEKGDLSSESTVSRIRTEHFPLTLESARPSHTSQYLCASRLADYNEQFFGPGTRLTVL.

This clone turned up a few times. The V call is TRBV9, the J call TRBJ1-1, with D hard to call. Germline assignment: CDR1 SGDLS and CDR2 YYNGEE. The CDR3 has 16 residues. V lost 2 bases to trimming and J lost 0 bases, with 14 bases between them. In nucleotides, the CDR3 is TGTGCCAGCAGCGTCAACAGCGGATTAATGAACACTGAAGCTTTCTTT. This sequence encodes CASSVNSGLMNTEAFF.

The CDR3 protein is CAWMGQGYSGLTIQYF. DNA of the CDR3: TGTGCCTGGATGGGACAGGGGTATAGCGGGTTAACCATTCAGTACTTC. The V gene is TRBV30, the J gene TRBJ2-4; 10 nucleotides line up with TRBD1. J gave up 9 bases and V 4 bases, and 15 bases lay outside the gene matches. Germline CDR1 GTSNPN, CDR2 SVGIG (reference sequence). The CDR3 covers 16 residues. The full variable domain, in which reference TRBV30 and TRBJ2-4 provide the parts outside the CDR3, is SQTIHQWPATLVQPVGSPLSLECTVEGTSNPNLYWYRQAAGRGLQLLFYSVGIGQISSEVPQNLSASRPQDRQFILSSKKLLLSDSGFYLCAWMGQGYSGLTIQYFGAGTRLSVL.

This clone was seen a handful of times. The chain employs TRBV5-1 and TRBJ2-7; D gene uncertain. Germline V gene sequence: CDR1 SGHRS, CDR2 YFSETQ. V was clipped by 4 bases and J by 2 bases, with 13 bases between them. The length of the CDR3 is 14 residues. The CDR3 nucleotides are TGCGCCAGCAGCCCGATGACATATACCTACGAGCAGTACTTC. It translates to CASSPMTYTYEQYF.

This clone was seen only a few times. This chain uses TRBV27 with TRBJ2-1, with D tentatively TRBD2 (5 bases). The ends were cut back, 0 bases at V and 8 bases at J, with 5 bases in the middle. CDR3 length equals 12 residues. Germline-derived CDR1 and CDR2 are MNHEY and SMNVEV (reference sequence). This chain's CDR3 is CASSLSSDEQFF. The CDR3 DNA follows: TGTGCCAGCAGTTTATCTAGCGATGAGCAGTTCTTC.

The CDR3 DNA is TGTGCCAGCAGCCCTAGCCACAGGGGGTACACTGAAGCTTTCTTT. It translates to CASSPSHRGYTEAFF. The chain uses TRBV9 and TRBJ1-1; 8 bases align to TRBD1. The CDR3 is made up of 15 amino acids. Unmatched junction bases numbered 8, after V lost 4 bases and J lost 3 bases. Germline V lookup: CDR1 SGDLS, CDR2 YYNGEE. The whole variable domain, remainder taken from reference TRBV9 and TRBJ1-1, is DSGVTQTPKHLITATGQRVTLRCSPRSGDLSVYWYQQSLDQGLQFLIQYYNGEERAKGNILERFSAQQFPDLHSELNLSSLELGDSALYFCASSPSHRGYTEAFFGQGTRLTVV.

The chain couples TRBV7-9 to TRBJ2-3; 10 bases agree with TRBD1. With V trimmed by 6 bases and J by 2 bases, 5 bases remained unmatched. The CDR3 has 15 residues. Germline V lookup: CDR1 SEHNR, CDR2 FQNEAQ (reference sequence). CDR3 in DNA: TGTGCCAGCAGTTCGGGGACAGGGGACACAGATACGCAGTATTTT. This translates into CASSSGTGDTDTQYF. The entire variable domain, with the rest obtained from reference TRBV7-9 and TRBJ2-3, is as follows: DTGVSQNPRHKITKRGQNVTFRCDPISEHNRLYWYRQTLGQGPEFLTYFQNEAQLEKSRLLSDRFSAERPKGSFSTLEIQRTEQGDSAMYLCASSSGTGDTDTQYFGPGTRLTVL.

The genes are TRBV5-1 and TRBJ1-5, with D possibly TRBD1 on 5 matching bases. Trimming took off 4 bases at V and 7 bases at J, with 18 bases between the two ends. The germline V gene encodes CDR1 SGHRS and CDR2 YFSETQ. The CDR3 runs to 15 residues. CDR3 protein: CASSPTGEARQPQHF. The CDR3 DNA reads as TGCGCCAGCAGCCCGACGGGGGAAGCTCGACAGCCCCAGCATTTT.

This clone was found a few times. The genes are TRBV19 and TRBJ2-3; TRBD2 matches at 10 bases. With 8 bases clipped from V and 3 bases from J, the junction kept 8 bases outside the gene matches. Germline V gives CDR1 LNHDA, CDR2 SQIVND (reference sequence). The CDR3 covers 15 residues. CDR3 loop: CASGTSARRTDTQYF. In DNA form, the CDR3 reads TGTGCCAGTGGGACTAGCGCAAGAAGGACAGATACGCAGTATTTT.

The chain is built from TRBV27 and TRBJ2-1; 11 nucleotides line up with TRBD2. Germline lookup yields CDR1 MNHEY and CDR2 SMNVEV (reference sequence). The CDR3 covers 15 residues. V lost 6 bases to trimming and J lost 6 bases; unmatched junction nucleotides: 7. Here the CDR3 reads CASRSGTSGINEQFF. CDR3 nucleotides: TGTGCCAGCAGATCCGGGACTAGCGGAATCAATGAGCAGTTCTTC.

CDR3 DNA sequence: TGTGCCAGCAGTTACTCCGATTGGCAGGGGGAGCAGTACTTC. Its protein is CASSYSDWQGEQYF. This chain links TRBV6-5 with TRBJ2-7; D perhaps matches TRBD1 (6 bases). Germline V gene lookup returns CDR1 MNHEY and CDR2 SVGAGI. CDR3 length: 14 residues. Between the trimmed V and J ends, which lost 0 bases and 7 bases, there was a span of 13 bases.

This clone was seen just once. The CDR3: CASFGRDRAPYEQYF. For the CDR3, the DNA is TGTGCCAGCTTTGGCAGGGACAGGGCTCCCTACGAGCAGTACTTC. V is TRBV28 and J is TRBJ2-7, with TRBD1 matching over 9 bases. Trimming at V came to 8 bases and at J to 2 bases, leaving 10 bases not matched to a gene. Germline lookup yields CDR1 MDHEN and CDR2 SYDVKM. This CDR3 has 15 amino acids.

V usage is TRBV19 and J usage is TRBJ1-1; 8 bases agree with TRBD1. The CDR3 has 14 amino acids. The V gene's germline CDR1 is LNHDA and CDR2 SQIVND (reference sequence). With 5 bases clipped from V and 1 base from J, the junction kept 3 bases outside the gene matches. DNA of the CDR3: TGTGCCAGTAGTCAGGGGGCTTCGAACACTGAAGCTTTCTTT. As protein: CASSQGASNTEAFF.

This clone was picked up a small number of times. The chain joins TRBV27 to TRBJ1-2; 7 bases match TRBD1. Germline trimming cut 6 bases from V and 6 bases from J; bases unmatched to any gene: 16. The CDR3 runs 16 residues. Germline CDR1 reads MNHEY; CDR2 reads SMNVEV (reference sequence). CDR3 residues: CASSPRGGGTADGYTF. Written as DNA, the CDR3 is TGTGCCAGCAGCCCCCGGGGGGGAGGGACAGCGGATGGCTACACCTTC.

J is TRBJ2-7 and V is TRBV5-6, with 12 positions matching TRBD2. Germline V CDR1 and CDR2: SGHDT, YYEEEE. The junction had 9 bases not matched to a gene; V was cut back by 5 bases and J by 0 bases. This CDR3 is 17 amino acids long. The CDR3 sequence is CASSFTGTSGSSYEQYF. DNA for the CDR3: TGTGCCAGCAGTTTCACCGGGACTAGCGGGTCCTCCTACGAGCAGTACTTC.

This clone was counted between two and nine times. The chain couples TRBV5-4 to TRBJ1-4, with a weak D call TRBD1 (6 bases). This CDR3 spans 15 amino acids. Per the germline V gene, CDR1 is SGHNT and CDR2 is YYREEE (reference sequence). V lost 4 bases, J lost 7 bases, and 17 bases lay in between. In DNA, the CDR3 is TGTGCCAGCAGCCCGACAGGCTTTTTGGGTGAAAAACTGTTTTTT. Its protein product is CASSPTGFLGEKLFF.

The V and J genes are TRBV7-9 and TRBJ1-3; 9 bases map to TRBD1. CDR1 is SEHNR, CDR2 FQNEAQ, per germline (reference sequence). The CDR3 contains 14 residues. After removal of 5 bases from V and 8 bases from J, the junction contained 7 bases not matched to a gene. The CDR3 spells CASSRGQGVDTIYF. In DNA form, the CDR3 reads TGTGCCAGCAGCAGGGGACAGGGCGTTGACACCATATATTTT.

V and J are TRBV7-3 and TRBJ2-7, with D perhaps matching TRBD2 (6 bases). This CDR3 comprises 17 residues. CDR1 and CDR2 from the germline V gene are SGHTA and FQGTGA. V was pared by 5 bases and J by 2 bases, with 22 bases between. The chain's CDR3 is CASSLIRGGGSTYEQYF. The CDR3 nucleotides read TGTGCCAGCAGCCTCATAAGGGGAGGAGGGTCTACCTACGAGCAGTACTTC.

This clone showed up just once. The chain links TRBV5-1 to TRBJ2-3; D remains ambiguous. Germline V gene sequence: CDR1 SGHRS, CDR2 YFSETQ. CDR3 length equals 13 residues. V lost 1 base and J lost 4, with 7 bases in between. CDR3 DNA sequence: TGCGCCAGCAGCTTGCAGTCAGCAGATACGCAGTATTTT. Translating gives CASSLQSADTQYF.

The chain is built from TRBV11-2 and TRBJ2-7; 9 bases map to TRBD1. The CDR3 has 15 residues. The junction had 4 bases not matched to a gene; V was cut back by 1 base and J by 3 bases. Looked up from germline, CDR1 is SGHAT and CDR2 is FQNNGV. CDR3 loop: CASSLAWGQGYEQYF. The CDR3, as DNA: TGTGCCAGCAGCTTAGCTTGGGGACAGGGCTACGAGCAGTACTTC.

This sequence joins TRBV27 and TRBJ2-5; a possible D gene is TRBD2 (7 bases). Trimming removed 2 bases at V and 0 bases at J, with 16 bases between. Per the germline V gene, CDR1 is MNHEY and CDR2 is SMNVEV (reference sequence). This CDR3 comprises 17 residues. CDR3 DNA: TGTGCCAGCAGTTTAGTAGGGGGAGCGGGGTACCAAGAGACCCAGTACTTC. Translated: CASSLVGGAGYQETQYF.

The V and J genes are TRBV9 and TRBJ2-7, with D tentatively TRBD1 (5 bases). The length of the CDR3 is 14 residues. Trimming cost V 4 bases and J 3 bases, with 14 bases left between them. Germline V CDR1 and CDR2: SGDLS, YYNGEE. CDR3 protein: CASSPQIGDYEQYF. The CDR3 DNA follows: TGTGCCAGCAGCCCCCAGATAGGGGACTACGAGCAGTACTTC.